The next 32 T cell receptor beta chains were all read from a single sample in a study of blood T cells in healthy people across ages. With a J-beta primer mix and a sample-barcoded 5' primer, a second PCR ran about 6 to 11 cycles. TCRdb analysed the 5' RACE reads with MiXCR anew, one entry per CDR3 protein. The data show about 760,000 distinct CDR3 sequences, with around three fifths seen just once and more than 25% held by the top ten. The sample comprised blood. These receptors originate from a man aged 40-55 years in good health.

The V gene is TRBV12-3 or TRBV12-4, the J gene TRBJ1-5; 7 nucleotides line up with TRBD1. V shed 3 bases and J 4 bases; nucleotides not matched to a gene: 3. This CDR3 is built from 14 residues. The CDR3 DNA reads TGTGCCAGCAGTTTGGAGGGGGCAAATCAGCCCCAGCATTTT. Its translation is CASSLEGANQPQHF.

The J gene is TRBJ1-6, the V gene TRBV9; 12 bases align to TRBD1. CDR1 is SGDLS and CDR2 is YYNGEE in the germline V gene. V gave up 4 bases and J gave up 15 bases; unmatched junction bases: 11. CDR3 length: 15 amino acids. The CDR3 loop is CASSPGTGGAKNLHF. The CDR3 nucleotides read TGTGCCAGCAGCCCGGGGACAGGGGGCGCAAAGAACCTCCACTTT.

The chain has TRBV7-6 and TRBJ1-1; 7 bases match TRBD1. From germline, CDR1 is SGHVS and CDR2 FNYEAQ. With 5 bases clipped from V and 8 bases from J, the junction kept 11 bases outside the gene matches. The CDR3 totals 14 residues. CDR3 residues: CASSATGAQWEAFF. The CDR3 DNA is TGTGCCAGCAGCGCTACAGGGGCTCAGTGGGAAGCTTTCTTT. The full variable domain, completed using reference TRBV7-6 and TRBJ1-1, is GAGVSQSPRYKVTKRGQDVALRCDPISGHVSLYWYRQALGQGPEFLTYFNYEAQQDKSGLPNDRFSAERPEGSISTLTIQRTEQRDSAMYRCASSATGAQWEAFFGQGTRLTVV.

The CDR3, as DNA: TGTGCCAGCAGTTTATATGGGACCCTACCGCACTATGGCTACACCTTC. Its protein product is CASSLYGTLPHYGYTF. V is TRBV27 and J is TRBJ1-2; possible D gene TRBD1, 5 bases. The length of the CDR3 is 16 residues. V shed 1 base and J shed 3 bases, with 15 bases lying between them. Germline loops: CDR1 MNHEY, CDR2 SMNVEV (reference sequence).

V usage is TRBV7-6 and J usage is TRBJ1-6, with 9 positions matching TRBD1. This CDR3 contains 16 residues. Germline V gene data show CDR1 as SGHVS and CDR2 as FNYEAQ. V was pared by 2 bases and J by 6 bases, with 5 bases of the junction left unmatched. CDR3 region: CASSLMDRGINSPLHF. CDR3 in DNA: TGTGCCAGCAGCTTAATGGACAGGGGTATTAATTCACCCCTCCACTTT. The variable domain in full, with the rest retrieved from reference TRBV7-6 and TRBJ1-6, is GAGVSQSPRYKVTKRGQDVALRCDPISGHVSLYWYRQALGQGPEFLTYFNYEAQQDKSGLPNDRFSAERPEGSISTLTIQRTEQRDSAMYRCASSLMDRGINSPLHFGNGTRLTVT.

The rearrangement links TRBV12-3 or TRBV12-4 to TRBJ2-3, with D unresolved. This CDR3 has 14 residues. The V end was cut by 5 bases, the J end by 6 bases, with 15 bases between. The CDR3 DNA follows: TGTGCCAGCAGTCCGAGTTGGGGTACCGATACGCAGTATTTT. This encodes CASSPSWGTDTQYF.

V and J are TRBV9 and TRBJ2-2; 7 bases align to TRBD2. The V segment lost 3 bases and the J segment 7 bases; nucleotides outside the gene matches: 12. CDR3 length: 16 amino acids. Looked up from germline, CDR1 is SGDLS and CDR2 is YYNGEE. DNA for the CDR3: TGTGCCAGCAGCGGTCCTGGGACTAACCCAGGCGGGGAGCTGTTTTTT. Its protein is CASSGPGTNPGGELFF.

The DNA of the CDR3 is TGTGCCAGTAGTATAGACGGAACACCGACAGATACGCAGTATTTT. This encodes CASSIDGTPTDTQYF. V gene TRBV19 combines with J gene TRBJ2-3, with D hard to call. V was shortened by 0 bases and J by 3 bases, with 10 bases between the two germline ends. The germline CDR1 and CDR2 sequences are LNHDA and SQIVND (reference sequence). There are 15 residues in the CDR3.

The V gene is TRBV5-1, the J gene TRBJ2-5; 10 positions match TRBD2. The CDR3 contains 16 residues. Germline loops: CDR1 SGHRS, CDR2 YFSETQ. The V segment lost 3 bases and the J segment 3 bases; nucleotides outside the gene matches: 8. The CDR3 nucleotides read TGCGCCAGCAGCTCGGCAAGGACTAGCGGAGAAGAGACCCAGTACTTC. Protein product: CASSSARTSGEETQYF. Combining the CDR3 with reference TRBV5-1 and TRBJ2-5 gives the whole variable domain KAGVTQTPRYLIKTRGQQVTLSCSPISGHRSVSWYQQTPGQGLQFLFEYFSETQRNKGNFPGRFSGRQFSNSRSEMNVSTLELGDSALYLCASSSARTSGEETQYFGPGTRLLVL.

The chain's CDR3 is CSARGTGFGEQFF. Here the CDR3 DNA reads TGCAGTGCTAGAGGGACAGGGTTTGGAGAGCAGTTCTTC. The chain is built from TRBV20-1 and TRBJ2-1; 8 positions match TRBD1. This CDR3 region has 13 residues. Germline CDR1 DFQATT, CDR2 SNEGSKA (reference sequence). Losses at the gene ends were 1 base for V and 10 bases for J; bases not matched to a gene: 6.

This chain links TRBV5-1 with TRBJ2-3, with D unresolved. CDR1 and CDR2 (germline): SGHRS, YFSETQ. The CDR3 runs to 14 residues. V was shortened by 5 bases and J by 0 bases, with 10 bases between the two germline ends. The CDR3 coding sequence is TGCGCCAGCAGACTACAGAAAAGCACAGATACGCAGTATTTT. This encodes CASRLQKSTDTQYF.

This clonotype has just a few counts. This chain connects TRBV10-2 to TRBJ1-5; 10 bases fit TRBD1. The CDR3 runs 14 residues. J was trimmed by 6 bases and V by 6 bases; bases with no gene match: 5. Germline CDR1 and CDR2: WSHSY and SAAADI. This CDR3 reads CASSQTGGTQPQHF. In nucleotides, the CDR3 is TGCGCCAGCAGCCAGACAGGGGGCACTCAGCCCCAGCATTTT.

This clonotype was detected only a few times. The chain links TRBV4-3 to TRBJ1-2; 10 bases agree with TRBD1. The V and J ends lost 2 bases and 2 bases, in that order; junction bases with no gene match: 2. Germline CDR1 is LGHNA and CDR2 is YSLEER. This CDR3 contains 15 residues. The CDR3 spells CASSQPGQGNYGYTF. CDR3 DNA sequence: TGCGCCAGCAGCCAACCGGGACAGGGGAACTATGGCTACACCTTC.

This clonotype came up a few times. V is TRBV9 and J is TRBJ2-4; TRBD1 is a possible D gene (6 bases). The V and J ends lost 1 base and 8 bases respectively, with 10 bases between them. Germline loops: CDR1 SGDLS, CDR2 YYNGEE. The CDR3 is 13 residues long. The CDR3 here is CASSVTGRDIQYF. The CDR3, as DNA: TGTGCCAGCAGCGTAACAGGGAGAGACATTCAGTACTTC.

The chain recombines TRBV28 with TRBJ1-5, with D unresolved. Germline V gene sequence: CDR1 MDHEN, CDR2 SYDVKM. The V end was cut by 10 bases, the J end by 0 bases, with 19 bases between. The CDR3 covers 16 residues. CDR3 region: CATLTRGRASNQPQHF. The DNA for the CDR3 is TGTGCCACCTTAACCAGAGGCAGAGCTAGCAATCAGCCCCAGCATTTT.

This clonotype was detected only a few times. The chain joins TRBV20-1 to TRBJ2-5, with unresolved D. Near its end, the DNA agrees better with TRBJ2-4, so the J call may be wrong. Germline assignment: CDR1 DFQATT and CDR2 SNEGSKA (reference sequence). The CDR3 extends over 12 amino acids. The CDR3 region has the DNA TGCAGTGCTAGAGCCCCGGGTAACATTCAGTACTTC. Amino acids: CSARAPGNIQYF.

This clonotype was seen more than once but under ten times. This chain uses TRBV6-4 with TRBJ2-3; D is uncertain. The CDR3 runs 14 residues. V shed 4 bases and J shed 0 bases, with 8 bases lying between them. The germline V gene has CDR1 MRHNA and CDR2 SNTAGT. CDR3 nucleotides: TGTGCCAGCAGTGCGGCGGACAGCACAGATACGCAGTATTTT. Its protein is CASSAADSTDTQYF.

The chain carries TRBV7-2 and TRBJ2-3; a weak D match, TRBD2 (6 bases). Deletions cut 1 base from V and 5 bases from J, with 13 bases between. CDR3 size: 15 residues. CDR1 is SGHTA, CDR2 FQGNSA, per germline. The CDR3 spells CASSLGGGIVDTQYF. The CDR3 coding sequence is TGTGCCAGCAGCTTAGGTGGGGGGATAGTAGATACGCAGTATTTT.

The chain is built from TRBV20-1 and TRBJ2-5, with a weak D call TRBD2 (6 bases). The ends were cut back, 2 bases at V and 0 bases at J, with 10 bases in the middle. CDR3 length equals 14 residues. The V gene's germline CDR1 is DFQATT and CDR2 SNEGSKA (reference sequence). CDR3 DNA: TGCAGTGCTAGATCCGGAGGGTACCAAGAGACCCAGTACTTC. This translates into CSARSGGYQETQYF.

This chain links TRBV15 with TRBJ2-7; weak D call: TRBD1 (5 bases). Germline V lookup: CDR1 LNHNV, CDR2 YYDKDF (reference sequence). The CDR3 covers 15 residues. V lost 1 base, J lost 5 bases, and 15 bases lay in between. The CDR3 nucleotides are TGTGCCACCAGCAGAGGTACAGGTCCTAAAAACGAGCAGTACTTC. This translates into CATSRGTGPKNEQYF.

The V call is TRBV29-1, the J call TRBJ2-6, with TRBD2 matching 8 bases. Trimming at V came to 1 base and at J to 0 bases, leaving 5 bases not matched to a gene. The CDR3 runs 17 residues. Per the germline V gene, CDR1 is SQVTM and CDR2 is ANQGSEA. The CDR3 loop is CSVEVGGEISGANVLTF. For the CDR3, the DNA is TGCAGCGTTGAAGTCGGGGGGGAAATCTCTGGGGCCAACGTCCTGACTTTC.

The V and J genes are TRBV4-2 and TRBJ1-5, with D perhaps matching TRBD1 (5 bases). The ends were cut back, 0 bases at V and 2 bases at J, with 8 bases in the middle. The CDR3 totals 15 residues. Germline values: CDR1 LGHNA, CDR2 YNFKEQ. The CDR3 region has the DNA TGTGCCAGCAGCCAAGATCCAGGGCGCAATCAGCCCCAGCATTTT. This translates into CASSQDPGRNQPQHF.

This clonotype was observed a few times. The chain joins TRBV2 to TRBJ2-1; 7 bases are a match to TRBD1. The CDR3 has 12 residues. CDR1 is SNHLY and CDR2 is FYNNEI in the germline V gene. With 5 bases clipped from V and 9 bases from J, the junction kept 4 bases outside the gene matches. The CDR3 nucleotides read TGTGCCAGCAGTCAACAGGGGAGTGAGCAGTTCTTC. Its translation: CASSQQGSEQFF.

The V and J genes are TRBV7-9 and TRBJ2-3; D is uncertain. V lost 5 bases, J lost 7 bases, and 22 bases lay in between. Germline CDR1 is SEHNR and CDR2 is FQNEAQ (reference sequence). The CDR3 is made up of 16 amino acids. The CDR3 spells CASSTFKGPPGYTQYF. The CDR3 bases are TGTGCCAGCAGCACGTTTAAGGGCCCCCCGGGTTATACGCAGTATTTT.

This sequence joins TRBV5-4 and TRBJ2-1; possibly TRBD2 for D (6 bases). The CDR3 loop spans 17 amino acids. Germline-derived CDR1 and CDR2 are SGHNT and YYREEE (reference sequence). V lost 4 bases to trimming and J lost 1 base, with 18 bases between them. The CDR3 here is CASSPNPGGGSYNEQFF. The CDR3 nucleotides are TGTGCCAGCAGCCCTAACCCAGGTGGGGGGTCCTACAATGAGCAGTTCTTC.

This clonotype was detected only a few times. The chain links TRBV29-1 to TRBJ1-1; TRBD1 might be the D (6 bases). CDR1 SQVTM and CDR2 ANQGSEA come from the germline V gene. V lost 4 bases, J lost 7 bases, and 19 bases lay in between. This CDR3 contains 14 residues. The DNA for the CDR3 is TGCAGCGTTGGGCTGCTGACAGGTTACAATGAAGCTTTCTTT. Translated: CSVGLLTGYNEAFF.

Concerning this clonotype: A junction boundary mismatches the germline segment, possibly from a read error. This chain connects TRBV12-3 or TRBV12-4 to TRBJ1-4; D possibly corresponds to TRBD1 (5 bases). CDR3 length: 13 residues. CDR3 coding DNA: TGTGTCAGCAGTTTTTCAGGGCTTGAAAAACTGTTTTTT. It encodes CVSSFSGLEKLFF.

V is TRBV7-9 and J is TRBJ2-2; D remains unclear. This CDR3 comprises 16 residues. Trimming removed 5 bases from V and 0 bases from J, with 13 bases in between. The V gene's germline CDR1 is SEHNR and CDR2 FQNEAQ (reference sequence). The CDR3: CASSPTEGPNTGELFF. CDR3 in DNA: TGTGCCAGCAGCCCCACGGAAGGCCCGAACACCGGGGAGCTGTTTTTT.

V gene TRBV7-8 combines with J gene TRBJ2-3; D is uncertain. Germline V CDR1 and CDR2: SGHVS, FQNEAQ. The CDR3 runs to 10 residues. With 8 bases removed from V and 5 bases from J, the gap between germline ends came to 5 bases. CDR3 loop: CASSVDTQYF. The CDR3 DNA follows: TGTGCCAGCTCGGTAGATACGCAGTATTTT.

Of note for this clonotype: Sequence at one end of the junction differs from germline and may be a read error. The genes are TRBV20-1 and TRBJ2-3; D is unresolved. The CDR3 totals 13 residues. Germline values: CDR1 DFQATT, CDR2 SNEGSKA (reference sequence). The CDR3 DNA reads as TGCAATGCTGAAGTCCCCGGTGGAGATACGCAGTATTTT. It encodes CNAEVPGGDTQYF.

The table lists this clonotype with a few counts. The chain has TRBV20-1 and TRBJ2-3, with 8 bases that match TRBD2. Germline V gene lookup returns CDR1 DFQATT and CDR2 SNEGSKA (reference sequence). The junction had 5 bases not matched to a gene; V was cut back by 2 bases and J by 4 bases. This CDR3 contains 14 residues. CDR3 protein: CSARPRGGADTQYF. In nucleotides, the CDR3 is TGCAGTGCTAGACCCCGGGGGGGCGCAGATACGCAGTATTTT.

CDR3 loop: CASGSDNNEQFF. CDR3 DNA sequence: TGTGCCAGCGGGTCCGACAACAATGAGCAGTTCTTC. This rearrangement joins TRBV11-1 to TRBJ2-1; D gene uncertain. V lost 8 bases, J lost 5 bases, and 10 bases lay in between. Looked up from germline, CDR1 is SGHAT and CDR2 is FQDESV (reference sequence). CDR3 size: 12 residues. The full variable domain, rest sourced from reference TRBV11-1 and TRBJ2-1, is EAEVAQSPRYKITEKSQAVAFWCDPISGHATLYWYRQILGQGPELLVQFQDESVVDDSQLPKDRFSAERLKGVDSTLKIQPAELGDSAMYLCASGSDNNEQFFGPGTRLTVL.